This TCR beta chain was observed in a study of T-cell reconstitution after alpha-beta-depleted transplantation in children. Broader study findings: Counts and diversity of T cells one year after transplant came mostly from newly produced T cells. Several patients had high TCRbeta diversity at day 60; it came from surviving recipient T cells and thymic progenitors.

Worth noting for this clonotype: Its specificity is unknown.

Unique molecular identifiers were built into the TCRbeta library. One entry per CDR3 protein, called by TCRdb with MiXCR from the PCR reads. In the table there are around 270,000 distinct CDR3 sequences, 6.5% to 9% of which are singletons. Germline assignment: CDR1 MNHNS and CDR2 SASEGT. There are 15 residues in the CDR3. With 6 bases clipped from V and 3 bases from J, the junction kept 6 bases outside the gene matches. The receptor was derived from a female patient younger than 10 who had a stem cell transplant for Fanconi anemia, so the T cells may come from the graft donor. This chain connects TRBV6-1 to TRBJ2-2; 8 bases agree with TRBD1. This specimen consisted of peripheral blood, obtained 360 days after TCRalphabeta/CD19-depleted stem cell transplant. The DNA of the CDR3 is TGTGCCAGCAGCCCCGACAGGGGCTACACCGGGGAGCTGTTTTTT. Amino acid sequence: CASSPDRGYTGELFF.